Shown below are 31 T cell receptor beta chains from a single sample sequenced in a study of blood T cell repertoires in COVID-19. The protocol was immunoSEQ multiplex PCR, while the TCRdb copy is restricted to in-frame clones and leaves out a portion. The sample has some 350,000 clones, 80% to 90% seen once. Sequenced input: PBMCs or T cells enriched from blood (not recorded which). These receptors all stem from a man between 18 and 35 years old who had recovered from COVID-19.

This CDR3 reads CASSLGPGGYTF. The CDR3 coding sequence is TGTGCCAGCAGTCTCGGCCCCGGGGGCTACACCTTC. The chain combines TRBV28 with TRBJ1-2; D unresolved. CDR1 MDHEN and CDR2 SYDVKM come from the germline V gene. Trimming cost V 5 bases and J 8 bases, with 12 bases left between them. The CDR3 runs 12 residues.

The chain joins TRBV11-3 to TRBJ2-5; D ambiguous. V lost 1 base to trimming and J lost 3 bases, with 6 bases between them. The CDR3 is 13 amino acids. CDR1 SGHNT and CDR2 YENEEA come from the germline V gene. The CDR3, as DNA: TGTGCCAGCAGCTTAGGACAAGAAGAGACCCAGTACTTC. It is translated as CASSLGQEETQYF.

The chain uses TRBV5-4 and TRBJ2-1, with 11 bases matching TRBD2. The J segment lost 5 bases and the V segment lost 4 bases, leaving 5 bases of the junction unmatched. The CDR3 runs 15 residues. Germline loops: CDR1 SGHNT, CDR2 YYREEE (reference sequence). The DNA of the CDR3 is TGTGCCAGCAGCGGGGGACTAGCGGAAAACAATGAGCAGTTCTTC. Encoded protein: CASSGGLAENNEQFF.

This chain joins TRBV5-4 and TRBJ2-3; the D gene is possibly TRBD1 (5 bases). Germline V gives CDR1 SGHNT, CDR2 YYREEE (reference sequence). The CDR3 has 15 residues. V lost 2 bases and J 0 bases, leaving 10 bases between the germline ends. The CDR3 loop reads CASSFKGWSTDTQYF. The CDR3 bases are TGTGCCAGCAGCTTTAAGGGGTGGAGCACAGATACGCAGTATTTT.

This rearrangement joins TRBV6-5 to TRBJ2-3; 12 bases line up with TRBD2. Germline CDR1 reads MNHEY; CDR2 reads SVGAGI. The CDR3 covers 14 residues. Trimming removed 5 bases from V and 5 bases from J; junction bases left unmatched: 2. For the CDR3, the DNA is TGTGCCAGCAGTCGACTAGCGGGAGTAGATACGCAGTATTTT. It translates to CASSRLAGVDTQYF.

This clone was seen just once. The CDR3 coding sequence is TGTGCCACCAGCAGAGGGAAAACAGGGTTACATGGCTACACCTTC. Encoded protein: CATSRGKTGLHGYTF. The chain carries TRBV15 and TRBJ1-2, with D perhaps TRBD1 (6 bases). The germline V gene has CDR1 LNHNV and CDR2 YYDKDF (reference sequence). CDR3 length equals 15 residues. Trimming took 1 base from V and 6 from J, leaving 15 bases between them.

CDR3 amino acids: CASSQGTGGISYEQYF. Written as DNA, the CDR3 is TGTGCCAGCAGCCAGGGAACGGGAGGGATCTCCTACGAGCAGTACTTC. This rearrangement joins TRBV3-1 (or the pseudogene TRBV3-2) to TRBJ2-7; 8 bases fit TRBD2. The germline V gene encodes CDR1 LGHDT and CDR2 YNNKEL (reference sequence). The CDR3 is 16 amino acids. The V gene end was trimmed by 3 bases and the J gene end by 0 bases; junction bases not matched to a gene: 7.

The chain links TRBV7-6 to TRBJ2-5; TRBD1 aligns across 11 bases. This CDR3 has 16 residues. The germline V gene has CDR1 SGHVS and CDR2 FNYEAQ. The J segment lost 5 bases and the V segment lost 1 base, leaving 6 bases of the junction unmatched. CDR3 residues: CASSLVPDRGRETQYF. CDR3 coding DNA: TGTGCCAGCAGCTTAGTTCCGGACAGGGGGCGGGAGACCCAGTACTTC.

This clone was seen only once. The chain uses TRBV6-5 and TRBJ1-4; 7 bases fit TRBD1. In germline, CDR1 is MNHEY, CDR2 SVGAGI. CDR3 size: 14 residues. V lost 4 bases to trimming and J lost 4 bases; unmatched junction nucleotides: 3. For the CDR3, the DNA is TGTGCCAGCAGTTTTCGACAGGGTAATGAAAAACTGTTTTTT. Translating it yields CASSFRQGNEKLFF.

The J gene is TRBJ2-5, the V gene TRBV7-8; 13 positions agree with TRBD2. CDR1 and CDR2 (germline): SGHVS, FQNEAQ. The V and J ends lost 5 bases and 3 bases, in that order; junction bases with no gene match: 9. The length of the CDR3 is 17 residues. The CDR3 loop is CASSHGLAGVHKETQYF. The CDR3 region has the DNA TGTGCCAGCAGCCACGGACTAGCGGGAGTTCATAAAGAGACCCAGTACTTC.

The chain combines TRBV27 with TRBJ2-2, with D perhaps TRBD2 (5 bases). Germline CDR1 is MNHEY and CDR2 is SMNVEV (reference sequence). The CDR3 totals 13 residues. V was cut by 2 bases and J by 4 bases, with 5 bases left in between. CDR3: CASSLRGTGELFF. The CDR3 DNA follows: TGTGCCAGCAGTTTACGGGGCACCGGGGAGCTGTTTTTT.

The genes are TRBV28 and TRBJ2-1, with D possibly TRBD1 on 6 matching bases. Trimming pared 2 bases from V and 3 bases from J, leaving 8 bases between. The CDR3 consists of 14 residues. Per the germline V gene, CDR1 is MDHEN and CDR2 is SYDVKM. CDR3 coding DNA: TGTGCCAGCAGTTTAGGGACAAGCTACAATGAGCAGTTCTTC. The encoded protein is CASSLGTSYNEQFF.

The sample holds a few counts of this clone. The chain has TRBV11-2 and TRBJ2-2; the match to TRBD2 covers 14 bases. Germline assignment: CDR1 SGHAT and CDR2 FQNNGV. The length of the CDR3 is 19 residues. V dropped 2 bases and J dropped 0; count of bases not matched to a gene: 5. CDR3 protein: CASSLRLAGGFANTGELFF. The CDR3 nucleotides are TGTGCCAGCAGCTTACGACTAGCGGGGGGGTTCGCGAACACCGGGGAGCTGTTTTTT.

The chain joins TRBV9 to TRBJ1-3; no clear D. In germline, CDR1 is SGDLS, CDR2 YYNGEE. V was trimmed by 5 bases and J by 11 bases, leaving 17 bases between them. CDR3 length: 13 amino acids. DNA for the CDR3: TGTGCCAGCAGATGCGAAGTGGTTATCTCCATATATTTT. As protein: CASRCEVVISIYF.

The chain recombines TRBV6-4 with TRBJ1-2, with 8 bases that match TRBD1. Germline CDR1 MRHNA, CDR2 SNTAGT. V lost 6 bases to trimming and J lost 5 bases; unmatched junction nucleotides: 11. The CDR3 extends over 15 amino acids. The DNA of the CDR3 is TGTGCCAGCAGCTCCGGGACAGGATTGAGATATGGCTACACCTTC. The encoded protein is CASSSGTGLRYGYTF.

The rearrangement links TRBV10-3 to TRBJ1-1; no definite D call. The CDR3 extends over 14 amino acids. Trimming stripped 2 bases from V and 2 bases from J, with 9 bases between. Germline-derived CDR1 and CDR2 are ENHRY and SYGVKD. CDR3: CAISEPRLNTEAFF. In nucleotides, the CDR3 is TGTGCCATCAGTGAGCCGCGACTCAACACTGAAGCTTTCTTT.

The chain's CDR3 is CASRGTGYEQYF. The DNA for the CDR3 is TGTGCCAGCAGGGGGACAGGGTACGAGCAGTACTTC. The V and J genes are TRBV12-3 or TRBV12-4 and TRBJ2-7; 9 nucleotides agree with TRBD1. V lost 6 bases and J lost 4; bases outside the gene matches: 1. The CDR3 spans 12 residues.

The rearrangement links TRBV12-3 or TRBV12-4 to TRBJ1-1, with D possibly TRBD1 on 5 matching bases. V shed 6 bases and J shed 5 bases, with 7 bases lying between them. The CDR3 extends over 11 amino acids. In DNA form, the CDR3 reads TGTGCCAGCAGGGGGGGAACTGAAGCTTTCTTT. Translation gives CASRGGTEAFF.

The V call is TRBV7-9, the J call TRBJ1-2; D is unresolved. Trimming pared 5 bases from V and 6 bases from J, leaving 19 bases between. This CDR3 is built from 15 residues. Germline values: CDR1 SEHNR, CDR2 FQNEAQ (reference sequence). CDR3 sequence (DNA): TGTGCCAGCAGCACAGTAGGGATAGGAGGAGATGGCTACACCTTC. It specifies CASSTVGIGGDGYTF.

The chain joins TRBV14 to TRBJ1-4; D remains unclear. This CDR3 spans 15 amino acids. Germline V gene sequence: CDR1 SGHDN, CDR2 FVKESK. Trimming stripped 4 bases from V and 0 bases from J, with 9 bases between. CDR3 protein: CASSLKPTTNEKLFF. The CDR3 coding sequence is TGTGCCAGCAGCCTTAAGCCCACAACTAATGAAAAACTGTTTTTT. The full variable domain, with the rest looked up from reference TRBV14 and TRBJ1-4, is EAGVTQFPSHSVIEKGQTVTLRCDPISGHDNLYWYRRVMGKEIKFLLHFVKESKQDESGMPNNRFLAERTGGTYSTLKVQPAELEDSGVYFCASSLKPTTNEKLFFGSGTQLSVL.

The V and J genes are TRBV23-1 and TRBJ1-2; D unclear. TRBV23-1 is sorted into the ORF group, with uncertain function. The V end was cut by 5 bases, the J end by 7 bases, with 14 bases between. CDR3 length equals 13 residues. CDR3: CASSSRDSGGYTF. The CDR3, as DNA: TGCGCCAGCAGTTCGAGGGATTCTGGTGGCTACACCTTC.

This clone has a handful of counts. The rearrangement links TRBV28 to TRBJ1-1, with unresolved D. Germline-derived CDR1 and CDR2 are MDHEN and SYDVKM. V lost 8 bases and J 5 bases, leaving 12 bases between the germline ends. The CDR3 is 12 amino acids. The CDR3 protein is CASFFPPTEAFF. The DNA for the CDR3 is TGTGCCAGCTTTTTTCCCCCTACTGAAGCTTTCTTT.

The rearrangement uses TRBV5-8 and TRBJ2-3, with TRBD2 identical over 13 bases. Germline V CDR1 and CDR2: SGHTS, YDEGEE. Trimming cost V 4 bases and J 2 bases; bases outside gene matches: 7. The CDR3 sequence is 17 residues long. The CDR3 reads CASSQGLAGANTDTQYF. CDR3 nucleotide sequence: TGTGCCAGCAGCCAAGGACTAGCGGGGGCAAACACAGATACGCAGTATTTT.

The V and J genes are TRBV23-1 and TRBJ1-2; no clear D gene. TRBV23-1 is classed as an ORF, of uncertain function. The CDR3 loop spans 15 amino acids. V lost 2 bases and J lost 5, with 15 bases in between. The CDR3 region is CASSQRRVPVYGYTF. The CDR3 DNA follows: TGCGCCAGCAGTCAAAGGAGGGTCCCTGTATATGGCTACACCTTC.

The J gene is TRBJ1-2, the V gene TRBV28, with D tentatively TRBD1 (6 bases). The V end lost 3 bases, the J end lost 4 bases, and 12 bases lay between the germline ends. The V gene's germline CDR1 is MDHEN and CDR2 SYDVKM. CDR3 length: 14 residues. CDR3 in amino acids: CASSLPTGTYGYTF. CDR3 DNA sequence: TGTGCCAGCAGTTTGCCAACAGGGACCTATGGCTACACCTTC.

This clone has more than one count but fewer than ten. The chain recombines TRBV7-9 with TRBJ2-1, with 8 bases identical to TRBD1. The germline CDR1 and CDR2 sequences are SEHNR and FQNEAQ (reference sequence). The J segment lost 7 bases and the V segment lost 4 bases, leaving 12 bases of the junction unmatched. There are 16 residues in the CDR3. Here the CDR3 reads CASSSSRGRKINEQFF. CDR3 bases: TGTGCCAGCAGCTCTTCCAGGGGGCGCAAGATTAATGAGCAGTTCTTC. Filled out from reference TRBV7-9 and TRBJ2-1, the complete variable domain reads DTGVSQNPRHKITKRGQNVTFRCDPISEHNRLYWYRQTLGQGPEFLTYFQNEAQLEKSRLLSDRFSAERPKGSFSTLEIQRTEQGDSAMYLCASSSSRGRKINEQFFGPGTRLTVL.

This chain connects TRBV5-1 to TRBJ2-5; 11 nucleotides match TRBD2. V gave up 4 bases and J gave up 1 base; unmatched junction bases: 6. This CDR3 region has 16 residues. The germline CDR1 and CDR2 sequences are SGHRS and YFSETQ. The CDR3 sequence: CASSINSGGAQETQYF. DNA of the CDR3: TGCGCCAGCAGCATTAATAGCGGGGGGGCCCAAGAGACCCAGTACTTC.

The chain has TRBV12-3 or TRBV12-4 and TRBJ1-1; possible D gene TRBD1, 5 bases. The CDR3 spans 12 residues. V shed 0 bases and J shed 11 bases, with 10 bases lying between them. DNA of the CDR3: TGTGCCAGCAGTTTAGCAGGGGAAGTTGCTTTCTTT. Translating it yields CASSLAGEVAFF.

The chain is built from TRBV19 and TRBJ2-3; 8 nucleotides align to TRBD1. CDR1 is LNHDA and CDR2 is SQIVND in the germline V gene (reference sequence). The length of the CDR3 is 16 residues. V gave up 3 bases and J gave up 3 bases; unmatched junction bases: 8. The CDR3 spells CASSIGDRTPTDTQYF. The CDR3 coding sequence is TGTGCCAGTAGTATTGGGGACAGGACCCCTACAGATACGCAGTATTTT.

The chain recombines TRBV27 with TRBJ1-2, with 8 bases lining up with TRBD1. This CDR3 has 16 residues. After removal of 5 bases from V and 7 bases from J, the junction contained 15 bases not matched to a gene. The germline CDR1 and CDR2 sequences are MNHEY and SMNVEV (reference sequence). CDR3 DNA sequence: TGTGCCAGCAGTACCCGGACAGGGTCTTCTTTCTCTGGCTACACCTTC. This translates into CASSTRTGSSFSGYTF.

CDR3 residues: CASTSTGSSEQYF. The CDR3 DNA reads TGTGCCAGCACGTCGACAGGTTCGAGCGAGCAGTACTTC. This sequence joins TRBV6-5 and TRBJ2-7; tentative D call: TRBD1 (6 bases). Per germline, CDR1 MNHEY and CDR2 SVGAGI. The CDR3 sequence is 13 residues long. Trimming removed 7 bases from V and 6 bases from J, with 16 bases in between.